This T cell receptor beta chain was captured by sequencing in a study of blood T cell repertoires in COVID-19 (dated by TCRdb to the early 2020s). Study-wide context: Samples covering the acute and convalescent phases of COVID-19 were provided by collaborators in the United States, Italy and Spain. A de-identified subject ID, COVID-19 status, age in years and sex were almost always included in the sample metadata. Where HLA class I and class II types were available, the types were taken from metadata supplied by the sample provider, not from assay-based typing. The repertoires were made available in a free public database intended to serve as a resource for research on the immune response to SARS-CoV-2. The samples were drawn from two sources: the first 160 participants of the ongoing ImmuneRACE study, and fewer than 1,500 subjects contributed by 6 global collaborators. The prospective study material was composed of cDNA or gDNA derived from T cells, B-cell-depleted T cells, or PBMCs. Deeply sampled blood TCRbeta repertoires from subjects exposed to, actively infected with, or recovered from COVID-19 were included in the dataset. Points the paper makes about the study in general: Clinical and demographic metadata were provided uncurated, with the amount varying by source and participant.

The immunoSEQ Assay, a bias-controlled multiplex PCR, was used to amplify TCRbeta CDR3 regions from genomic DNA. From the authors' description of their analysis: Within the assay, amplification of reference gene primers was used to estimate how many nucleated cells each sample contained. To quantify the absolute abundance of each unique TCRbeta CDR3 rearrangement, sequence reads were collapsed and filtered. For each sample, productive Simpson clonality was calculated as the square root of Simpson's diversity index across productive rearrangements. TCRdb limited this immuneACCESS table to in-frame rearrangements with V and J called. A share of clones is missing; checked studies link under half to unresolved V genes, and the rest is unexplained. V, J and clone size reflect that table, while D and trimming were determined from the DNA. Here the sample has roughly 73,000 clones; 70% to 90% occur a single time. About 2.7% of the sample lies in the top ten.

In the case of this clone: Its recognized antigen is unknown. There are no base qualities to consult, and no much larger clone falls within one base.

The junction shows trimming of 4 bases on V and 5 bases on J, plus 8 bases between the germline ends. Looking up the germline V gene (reference sequence) yields CDR1 DFQATT and CDR2 SNEGSKA. Including cysteine and phenylalanine, the CDR3 has 11 amino acids. Solely the CDR3 DNA is kept, with 33 bases framed from the first base. The collaborating institutions used their own protocols to collect whole blood in K2EDTA tubes. Collaborator samples were shipped for TCRbeta analysis as frozen whole blood, isolated PBMCs, or DNA extracted from either sample type. The V and J genes are TRBV20-1 and TRBJ2-5; the D gene is perhaps TRBD1, on 5 matching bases. The receptor was derived from a man between 70 and 80 years old with active or convalescent COVID-19. The sample was peripheral blood. The DNA reads TGCAGTGCTACCAGGGTGGAGACCCAGTACTTC. Protein translation: CSATRVETQYF.